The 17 T cell receptor beta chains presented below share a single source sample, sequenced in a study of blood T cells in healthy people across ages. The second PCR ran about 6 to 12 cycles with a sample-barcoded 5' primer and J-beta primers. TCRdb independently ran MiXCR on the 5' RACE reads; one entry per CDR3 protein. The sample records 1,500,000 or so distinct CDR3 sequences, roughly two fifths being singletons. The sequencing sample was made of blood. These receptors all stem from a woman under 30 in good health.

The genes are TRBV6-5 and TRBJ1-5; 8 nucleotides line up with TRBD1. This CDR3 comprises 15 residues. Germline lookup yields CDR1 MNHEY and CDR2 SVGAGI. The J segment lost 2 bases and the V segment lost 6 bases, leaving 6 bases of the junction unmatched. CDR3 region: CASRSRGQGNQPQHF. CDR3 nucleotides: TGTGCCAGCAGGTCCAGGGGGCAAGGCAATCAGCCCCAGCATTTT.

This clonotype has ten or more counts. The V gene is TRBV9, the J gene TRBJ1-2; D remains unclear. Germline CDR1 reads SGDLS; CDR2 reads YYNGEE. Between the trimmed V and J ends, which lost 3 bases and 7 bases, there was a span of 16 bases. CDR3 length equals 14 residues. Here the CDR3 reads CASSGGLHSGGYTF. CDR3 nucleotides: TGTGCCAGCAGCGGCGGGTTACACAGCGGTGGCTACACCTTC.

The chain carries TRBV25-1 and TRBJ2-7; unclear D gene. The CDR3 runs to 12 residues. The germline V and J ends were trimmed by 3 bases and 5 bases, with 8 bases remaining between them. CDR1 is MGHDK and CDR2 is SYGVNS in the germline V gene. CDR3 residues: CASSDRVDEQYF. DNA of the CDR3: TGTGCCAGCAGTGACCGTGTGGACGAGCAGTACTTC.

The chain joins TRBV3-1 to TRBJ2-3, with 8 bases matching TRBD2. Germline-derived CDR1 and CDR2 are LGHDT and YNNKEL (reference sequence). V lost 0 bases and J lost 0; bases outside the gene matches: 5. The CDR3 contains 17 residues. CDR3 sequence: CASSQDVREGSTDTQYF. The DNA for the CDR3 is TGTGCCAGCAGCCAAGATGTCCGGGAGGGGAGCACAGATACGCAGTATTTT.

This chain connects TRBV6-5 to TRBJ1-6; tentative D call: TRBD1 (5 bases). Germline lookup yields CDR1 MNHEY and CDR2 SVGAGI. The germline V and J ends were trimmed by 0 bases and 7 bases, with 13 bases remaining between them. This CDR3 contains 16 residues. The CDR3 spells CASSYSAGARNSPLHF. In DNA form, the CDR3 reads TGTGCCAGCAGTTACTCCGCTGGGGCGAGGAATTCACCCCTCCACTTT.

This chain links TRBV21-1 with TRBJ1-2; TRBD1, as called in the table, went unchecked against the DNA. TRBV21-1 is termed a pseudogene. CDR3 size: 13 residues. The CDR3 loop reads CASRYRVAYGYTF. CDR3 DNA: TGTGCCAGCAGATACAGGGTGGCCTATGGCTACACCTTC.

CDR3 in amino acids: CSPREGPNYGYTF. CDR3 coding DNA: TGCAGCCCCAGGGAGGGACCTAACTATGGCTACACCTTC. V is TRBV20-1 and J is TRBJ1-2; D possibly corresponds to TRBD1 (5 bases). The CDR3 has 13 amino acids. Germline CDR1 reads DFQATT; CDR2 reads SNEGSKA (reference sequence).

Comments on this clonotype: The junction shows a germline mismatch at one end, possibly a read error. The rearrangement joins TRBV11-2 to TRBJ2-1; perhaps TRBD1 as D (5 bases). The CDR3 extends over 16 amino acids. Per the germline V gene, CDR1 is SGHAT and CDR2 is FQNNGV. The CDR3 sequence is CASSSHTGWTYTEQFF. CDR3 DNA sequence: TGTGCCAGCAGCTCACATACAGGTTGGACCTACACTGAGCAGTTCTTC. The whole variable domain, remainder taken from reference TRBV11-2 and TRBJ2-1, is EAGVAQSPRYKIIEKRQSVAFWCNPISGHATLYWYQQILGQGPKLLIQFQNNGVVDDSQLPKDRFSAERLKGVDSTLKIQPAKLEDSAVYLCASSSHTGWTYTEQFFGPGTRLTVL.

With respect to this clonotype: The DNA is left out, because the CDR3 cannot be placed on it with certainty; the CDR3 is given as TCRdb lists it. The chain recombines TRBV6-5 with TRBJ2-5. From its first to its last residue, the CDR3 has 15 amino acids. The germline V gene has CDR1 MNHEY and CDR2 SVGAGI. The CDR3 protein is CASSTSVAVQETQYF.

A word on this clonotype: One end of the junction is discordant with germline, which a read error may explain. This chain joins TRBV9 and TRBJ2-1; 10 bases align to TRBD2. CDR1 is SGDLS, CDR2 YYNGEE, per germline. The CDR3 is made up of 17 amino acids. The CDR3 nucleotides are TGTGCCGGCAGCCCAACGCGGGGGACTAGCGCGTACAATGAGCAGTTCTTC. Translation gives CAGSPTRGTSAYNEQFF.

The CDR3 loop reads CASSFGHLNTEAFF. CDR3 DNA: TGTGCCAGCAGTTTCGGACACTTGAACACTGAAGCTTTCTTT. The J gene is TRBJ1-1, the V gene TRBV27; perhaps TRBD1 as D (5 bases). This CDR3 is built from 14 residues. V dropped 3 bases and J dropped 0 bases, with 8 bases sitting between them. The germline V gene has CDR1 MNHEY and CDR2 SMNVEV (reference sequence).

The chain is built from TRBV15 and TRBJ2-3, with TRBD2 as a possible D gene (6 bases). Germline-derived CDR1 and CDR2 are LNHNV and YYDKDF (reference sequence). CDR3 length equals 17 residues. V dropped 0 bases and J dropped 8 bases, with 21 bases sitting between them. CDR3 in DNA: TGTGCCACCAGCAGAGAGTCTGCAGGGTTAAAGGGAGGTACGCAGTATTTT. This translates into CATSRESAGLKGGTQYF.

The sample holds one count of this clonotype. This chain joins TRBV27 and TRBJ1-2; D remains ambiguous. Germline values: CDR1 MNHEY, CDR2 SMNVEV (reference sequence). The V end was cut by 3 bases, the J end by 4 bases, with 18 bases between. The CDR3 runs to 16 residues. The CDR3 sequence: CASSLAGIGSPYGYTF. CDR3 DNA: TGTGCCAGCAGTTTGGCGGGGATAGGATCCCCCTATGGCTACACCTTC.

The chain combines TRBV9 with TRBJ1-1; the D is unclear. Trimming stripped 7 bases from V and 11 bases from J, with 18 bases between. Germline CDR1 reads SGDLS; CDR2 reads YYNGEE. CDR3 length: 12 amino acids. CDR3 DNA: TGTGCCAGCGGAGGAAGTGGAGGGCCCGCTTTCTTT. It translates to CASGGSGGPAFF.

This clonotype was seen a handful of times. J is TRBJ2-7 and V is TRBV5-1, with D possibly being TRBD1 or TRBD2 (5 bases each). CDR1 is SGHRS and CDR2 is YFSETQ in the germline V gene. The CDR3 totals 12 residues. V was cut by 7 bases and J by 3 bases, with 11 bases left in between. The CDR3 coding sequence is TGCGCCAGCCGCAGGGAGAACTACGAGCAGTACTTC. Amino acids: CASRRENYEQYF.

This clonotype was detected only a few times. This chain connects TRBV29-1 to TRBJ2-7; D possibly corresponds to TRBD1 (5 bases). Germline V gene data show CDR1 as SQVTM and CDR2 as ANQGSEA. V gave up 0 bases and J gave up 2 bases, with 11 bases separating them. The CDR3 has 14 residues. CDR3 region: CSVEEGARPYEQYF. In nucleotides, the CDR3 is TGCAGCGTTGAAGAAGGGGCCCGTCCCTACGAGCAGTACTTC.

The rearrangement joins TRBV12-3 or TRBV12-4 to TRBJ2-2; D gene ambiguous. Trimming took off 8 bases at V and 6 bases at J, with 4 bases between the two ends. The CDR3 has 10 amino acids. The CDR3 loop reads CASCSGELFF. DNA for the CDR3: TGTGCCAGCTGTTCCGGGGAGCTGTTTTTT.